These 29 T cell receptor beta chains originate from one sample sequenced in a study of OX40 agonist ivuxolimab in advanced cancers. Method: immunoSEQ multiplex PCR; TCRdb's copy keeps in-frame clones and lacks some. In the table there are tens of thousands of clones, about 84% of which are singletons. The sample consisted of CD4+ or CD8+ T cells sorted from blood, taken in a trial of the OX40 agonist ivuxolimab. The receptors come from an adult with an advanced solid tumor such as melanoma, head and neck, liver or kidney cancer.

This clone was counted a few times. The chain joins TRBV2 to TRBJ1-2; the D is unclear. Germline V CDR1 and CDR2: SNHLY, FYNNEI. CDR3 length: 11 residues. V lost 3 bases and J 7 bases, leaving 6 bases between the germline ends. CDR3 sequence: CASSDPFGYTF. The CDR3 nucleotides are TGTGCCAGCAGTGACCCTTTTGGCTACACCTTC.

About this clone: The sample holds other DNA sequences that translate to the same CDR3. This chain's CDR3 is CASRPDHNEQFF. The DNA for the CDR3 is TGTGCCAGCAGGCCCGACCACAATGAGCAGTTCTTC. The chain recombines TRBV28 with TRBJ2-1; unclear D gene. Germline V gene sequence: CDR1 MDHEN, CDR2 SYDVKM. The CDR3 loop spans 12 amino acids. Trimming pared 6 bases from V and 5 bases from J, leaving 8 bases between.

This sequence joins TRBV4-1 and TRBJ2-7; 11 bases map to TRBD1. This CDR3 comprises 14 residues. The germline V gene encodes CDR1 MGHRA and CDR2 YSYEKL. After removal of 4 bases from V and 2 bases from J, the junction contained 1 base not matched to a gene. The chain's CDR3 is CASSLGQGAYEQYF. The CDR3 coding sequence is TGCGCCAGCAGCCTGGGACAGGGGGCCTACGAGCAGTACTTC.

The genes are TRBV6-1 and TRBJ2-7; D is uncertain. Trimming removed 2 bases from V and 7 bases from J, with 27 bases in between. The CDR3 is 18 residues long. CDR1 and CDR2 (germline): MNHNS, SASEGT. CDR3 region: CASSELRLSPVVMREQYF. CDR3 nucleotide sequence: TGTGCCAGCAGTGAACTGAGACTGAGCCCCGTCGTCATGCGGGAGCAGTACTTC.

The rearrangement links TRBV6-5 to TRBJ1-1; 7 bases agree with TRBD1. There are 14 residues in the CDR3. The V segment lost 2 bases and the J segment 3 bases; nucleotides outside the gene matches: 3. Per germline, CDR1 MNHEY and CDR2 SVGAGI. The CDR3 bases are TGTGCCAGCAGTTACCGGGACAGCTACACTGAAGCTTTCTTT. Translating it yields CASSYRDSYTEAFF.

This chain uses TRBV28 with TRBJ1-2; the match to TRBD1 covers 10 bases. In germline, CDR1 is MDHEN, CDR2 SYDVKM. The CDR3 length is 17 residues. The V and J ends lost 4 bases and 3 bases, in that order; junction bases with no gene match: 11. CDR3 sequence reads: CASSSRQGARNDYGYTF. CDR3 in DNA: TGTGCCAGCAGTTCGCGACAGGGGGCTAGAAATGACTATGGCTACACCTTC.

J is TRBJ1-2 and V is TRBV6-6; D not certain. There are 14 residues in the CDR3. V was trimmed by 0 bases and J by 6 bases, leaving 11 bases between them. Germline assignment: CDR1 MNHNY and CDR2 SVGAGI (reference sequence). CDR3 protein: CASSYSGEEDGYTF. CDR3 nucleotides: TGTGCCAGCAGTTACTCTGGAGAGGAGGATGGCTACACCTTC.

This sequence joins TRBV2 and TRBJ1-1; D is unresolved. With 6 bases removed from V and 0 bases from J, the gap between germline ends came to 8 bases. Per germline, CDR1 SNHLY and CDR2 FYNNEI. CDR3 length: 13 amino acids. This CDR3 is CASRVYLNTEAFF. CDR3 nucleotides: TGTGCCAGCAGGGTCTATTTGAACACTGAAGCTTTCTTT. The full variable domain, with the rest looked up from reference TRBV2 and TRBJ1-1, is EPEVTQTPSHQVTQMGQEVILRCVPISNHLYFYWYRQILGQKVEFLVSFYNNEISEKSEIFDDQFSVERPDGSNFTLKIRSTKLEDSAMYFCASRVYLNTEAFFGQGTRLTVV.

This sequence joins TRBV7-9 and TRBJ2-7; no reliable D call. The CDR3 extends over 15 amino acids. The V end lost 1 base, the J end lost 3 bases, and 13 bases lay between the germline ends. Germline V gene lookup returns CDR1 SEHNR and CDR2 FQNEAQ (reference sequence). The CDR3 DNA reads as TGTGCCAGCAGCTTAGAGGGCGTAGGCCACTACGAGCAGTACTTC. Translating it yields CASSLEGVGHYEQYF.

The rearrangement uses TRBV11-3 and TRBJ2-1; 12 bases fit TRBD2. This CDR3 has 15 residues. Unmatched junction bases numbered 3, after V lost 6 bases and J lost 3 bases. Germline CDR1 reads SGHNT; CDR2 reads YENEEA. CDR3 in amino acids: CASSLAGGVYNEQFF. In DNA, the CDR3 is TGTGCCAGCAGTCTAGCGGGAGGGGTCTACAATGAGCAGTTCTTC.

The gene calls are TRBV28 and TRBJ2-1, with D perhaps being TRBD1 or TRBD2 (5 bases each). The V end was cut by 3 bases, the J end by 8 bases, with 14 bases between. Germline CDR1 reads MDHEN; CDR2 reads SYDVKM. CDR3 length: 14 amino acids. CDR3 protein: CASSLGPSTDEQFF. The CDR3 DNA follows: TGTGCCAGCAGTTTGGGGCCTAGCACCGATGAGCAGTTCTTC.

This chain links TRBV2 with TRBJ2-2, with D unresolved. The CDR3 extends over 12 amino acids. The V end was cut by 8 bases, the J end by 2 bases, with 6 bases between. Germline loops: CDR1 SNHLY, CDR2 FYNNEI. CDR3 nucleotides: TGTGCCAGCGCCCACAACACCGGGGAGCTGTTTTTT. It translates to CASAHNTGELFF.

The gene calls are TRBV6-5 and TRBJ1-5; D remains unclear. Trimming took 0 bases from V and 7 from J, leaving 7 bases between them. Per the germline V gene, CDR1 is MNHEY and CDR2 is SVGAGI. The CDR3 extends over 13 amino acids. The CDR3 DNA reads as TGTGCCAGCAGTTACTCTTCCGGGCAGCCCCAGCATTTT. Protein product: CASSYSSGQPQHF.

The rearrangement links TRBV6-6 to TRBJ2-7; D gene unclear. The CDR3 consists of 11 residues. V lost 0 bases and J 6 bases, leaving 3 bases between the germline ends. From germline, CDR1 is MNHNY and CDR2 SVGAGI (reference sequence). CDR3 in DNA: TGTGCCAGCAGTTACTCGAGCGAGCAGTACTTC. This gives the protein CASSYSSEQYF.

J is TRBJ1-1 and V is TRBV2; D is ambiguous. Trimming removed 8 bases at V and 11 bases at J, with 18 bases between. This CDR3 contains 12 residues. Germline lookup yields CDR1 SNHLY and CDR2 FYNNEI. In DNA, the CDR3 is TGTGCCAGCTATAACGGTAGGGTGAGGGCTTTCTTT. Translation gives CASYNGRVRAFF. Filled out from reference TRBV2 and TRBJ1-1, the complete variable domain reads EPEVTQTPSHQVTQMGQEVILRCVPISNHLYFYWYRQILGQKVEFLVSFYNNEISEKSEIFDDQFSVERPDGSNFTLKIRSTKLEDSAMYFCASYNGRVRAFFGQGTRLTVV.

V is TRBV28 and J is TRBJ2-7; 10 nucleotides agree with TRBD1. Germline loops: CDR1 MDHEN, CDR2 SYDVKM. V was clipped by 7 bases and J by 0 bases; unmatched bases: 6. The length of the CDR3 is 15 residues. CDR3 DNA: TGTGCCAGCACCCTGGGACAGGGGAGCTCCTACGAGCAGTACTTC. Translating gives CASTLGQGSSYEQYF.

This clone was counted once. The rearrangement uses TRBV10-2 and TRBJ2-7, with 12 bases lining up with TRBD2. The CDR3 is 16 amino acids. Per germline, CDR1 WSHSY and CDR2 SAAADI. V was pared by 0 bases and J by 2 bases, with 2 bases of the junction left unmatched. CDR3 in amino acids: CASSESSSGRAYEQYF. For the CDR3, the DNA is TGCGCCAGCAGTGAGTCCTCTAGCGGGAGGGCCTACGAGCAGTACTTC.

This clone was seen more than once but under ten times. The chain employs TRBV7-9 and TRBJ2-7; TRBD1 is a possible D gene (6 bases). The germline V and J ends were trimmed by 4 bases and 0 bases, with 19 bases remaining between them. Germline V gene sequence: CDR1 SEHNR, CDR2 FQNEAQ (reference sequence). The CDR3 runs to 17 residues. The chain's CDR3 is CASSSRSGGVDSYEQYF. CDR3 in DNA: TGTGCCAGCAGCTCCCGATCTGGGGGCGTAGACTCCTACGAGCAGTACTTC.

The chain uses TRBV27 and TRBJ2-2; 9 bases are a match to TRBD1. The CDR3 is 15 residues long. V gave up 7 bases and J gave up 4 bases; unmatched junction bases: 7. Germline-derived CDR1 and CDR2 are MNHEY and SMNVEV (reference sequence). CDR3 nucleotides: TGTGCCAGCACCAGGGGGACAGGGTTCACCGGGGAGCTGTTTTTT. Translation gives CASTRGTGFTGELFF.

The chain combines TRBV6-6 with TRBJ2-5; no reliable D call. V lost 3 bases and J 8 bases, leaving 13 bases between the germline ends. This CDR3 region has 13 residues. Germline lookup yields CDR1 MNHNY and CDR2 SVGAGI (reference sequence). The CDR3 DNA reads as TGTGCCAGCAGTTATCCCGACGGACGCACCCAGTACTTC. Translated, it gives CASSYPDGRTQYF.

The CDR3 reads CASSGRQGAGANVLTF. DNA for the CDR3: TGTGCCAGCAGCGGCCGACAGGGGGCTGGGGCCAACGTCCTGACTTTC. The chain carries TRBV13 and TRBJ2-6; 9 bases agree with TRBD1. CDR1 and CDR2 (germline): PRHDT, FYEKMQ (reference sequence). V shed 5 bases and J 2 bases; nucleotides not matched to a gene: 4. The CDR3 has 16 amino acids. Variable domain in full (rest from reference TRBV13 and TRBJ2-6): AAGVIQSPRHLIKEKRETATLKCYPIPRHDTVYWYQQGPGQDPQFLISFYEKMQSDKGSIPDRFSAQQFSDYHSELNMSSLELGDSALYFCASSGRQGAGANVLTFGAGSRLTVL.

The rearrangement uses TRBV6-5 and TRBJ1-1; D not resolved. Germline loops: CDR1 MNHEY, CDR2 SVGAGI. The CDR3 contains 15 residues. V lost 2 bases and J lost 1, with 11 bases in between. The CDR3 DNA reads TGTGCCAGCAGTTACGGTGTAGCTTGGAACACTGAAGCTTTCTTT. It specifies CASSYGVAWNTEAFF.

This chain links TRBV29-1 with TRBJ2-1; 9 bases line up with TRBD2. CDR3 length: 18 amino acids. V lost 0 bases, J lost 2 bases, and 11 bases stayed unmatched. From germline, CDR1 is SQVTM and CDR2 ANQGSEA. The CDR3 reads CSVEDIMGREGPYNEQFF. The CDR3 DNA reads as TGCAGCGTTGAAGACATTATGGGGCGGGAGGGGCCCTACAATGAGCAGTTCTTC.

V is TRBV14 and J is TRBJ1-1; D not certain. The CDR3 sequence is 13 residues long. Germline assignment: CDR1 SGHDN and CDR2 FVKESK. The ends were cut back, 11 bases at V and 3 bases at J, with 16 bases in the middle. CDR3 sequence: CAVRAGYDTEAFF. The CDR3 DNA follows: TGTGCCGTAAGGGCAGGCTATGACACTGAAGCTTTCTTT.

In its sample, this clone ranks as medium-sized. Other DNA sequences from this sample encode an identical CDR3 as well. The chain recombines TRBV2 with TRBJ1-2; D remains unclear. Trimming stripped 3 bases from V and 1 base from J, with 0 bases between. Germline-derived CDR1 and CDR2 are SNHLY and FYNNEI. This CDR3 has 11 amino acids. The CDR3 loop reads CASSDNYGYTF. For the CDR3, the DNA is TGTGCCAGCAGTGATAACTATGGCTACACCTTC.

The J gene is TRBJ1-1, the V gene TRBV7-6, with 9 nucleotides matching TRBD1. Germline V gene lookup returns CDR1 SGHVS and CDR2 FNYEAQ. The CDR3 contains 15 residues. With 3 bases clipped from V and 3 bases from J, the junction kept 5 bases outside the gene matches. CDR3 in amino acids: CASSFGTGSHTEAFF. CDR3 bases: TGTGCCAGCAGCTTCGGGACAGGGTCTCACACTGAAGCTTTCTTT.

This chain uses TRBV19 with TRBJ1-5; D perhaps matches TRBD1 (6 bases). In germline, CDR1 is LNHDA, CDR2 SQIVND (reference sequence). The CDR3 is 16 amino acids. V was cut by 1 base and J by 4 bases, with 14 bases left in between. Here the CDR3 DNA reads TGTGCCAGTAGTATAGGGTACAGGGTGGGGAATCAGCCCCAGCATTTT. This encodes CASSIGYRVGNQPQHF.

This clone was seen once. CDR3 DNA: TGCAGCCTCCATCCGGGACTTAAGAGGGAGCAGTACTTC. It yields the protein CSLHPGLKREQYF. The V gene is TRBV29-1, the J gene TRBJ2-7; D might be TRBD2 (6 bases). With 8 bases removed from V and 7 bases from J, the gap between germline ends came to 21 bases. Germline-derived CDR1 and CDR2 are SQVTM and ANQGSEA. The CDR3 spans 13 residues.

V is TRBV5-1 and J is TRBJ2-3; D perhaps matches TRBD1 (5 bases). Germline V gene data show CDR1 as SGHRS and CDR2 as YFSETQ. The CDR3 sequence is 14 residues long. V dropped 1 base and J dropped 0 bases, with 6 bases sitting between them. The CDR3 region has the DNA TGCGCCAGCAGCTTGTGGGGCAGCACAGATACGCAGTATTTT. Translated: CASSLWGSTDTQYF.